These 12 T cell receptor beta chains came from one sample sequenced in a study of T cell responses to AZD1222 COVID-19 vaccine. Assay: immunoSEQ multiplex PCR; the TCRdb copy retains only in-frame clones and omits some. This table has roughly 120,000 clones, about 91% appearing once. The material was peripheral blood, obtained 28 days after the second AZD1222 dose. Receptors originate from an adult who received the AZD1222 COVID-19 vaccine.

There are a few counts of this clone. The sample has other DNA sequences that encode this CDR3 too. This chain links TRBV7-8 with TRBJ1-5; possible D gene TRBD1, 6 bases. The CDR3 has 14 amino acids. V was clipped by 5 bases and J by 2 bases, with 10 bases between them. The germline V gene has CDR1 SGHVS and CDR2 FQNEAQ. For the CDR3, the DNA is TGTGCCAGCAGCCTGGACAGTGGCAATCAGCCCCAGCATTTT. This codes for CASSLDSGNQPQHF. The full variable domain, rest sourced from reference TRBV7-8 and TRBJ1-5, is GAGVSQSPRYKVAKRGQDVALRCDPISGHVSLFWYQQALGQGPEFLTYFQNEAQLDKSGLPSDRFFAERPEGSVSTLKIQRTQQEDSAVYLCASSLDSGNQPQHFGDGTRLSIL.

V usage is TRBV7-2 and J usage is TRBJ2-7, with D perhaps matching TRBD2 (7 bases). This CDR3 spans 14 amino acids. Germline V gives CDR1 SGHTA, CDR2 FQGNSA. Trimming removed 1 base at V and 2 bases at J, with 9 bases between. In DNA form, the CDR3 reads TGTGCCAGCAGCTTAGGAGGGGGGGCCTACGAGCAGTACTTC. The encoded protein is CASSLGGGAYEQYF.

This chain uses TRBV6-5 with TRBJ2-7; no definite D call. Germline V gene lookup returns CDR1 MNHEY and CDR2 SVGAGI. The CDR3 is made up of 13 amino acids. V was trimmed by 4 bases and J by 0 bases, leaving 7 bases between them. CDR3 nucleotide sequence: TGTGCCAGCAGTTGGGCAGACTCCTACGAGCAGTACTTC. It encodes CASSWADSYEQYF.

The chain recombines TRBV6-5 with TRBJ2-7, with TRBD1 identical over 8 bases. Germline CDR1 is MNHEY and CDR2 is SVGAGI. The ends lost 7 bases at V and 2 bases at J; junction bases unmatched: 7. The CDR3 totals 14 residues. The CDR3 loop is CASTSGGLTYEQYF. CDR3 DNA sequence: TGTGCCAGCACTTCAGGGGGCCTTACCTACGAGCAGTACTTC.

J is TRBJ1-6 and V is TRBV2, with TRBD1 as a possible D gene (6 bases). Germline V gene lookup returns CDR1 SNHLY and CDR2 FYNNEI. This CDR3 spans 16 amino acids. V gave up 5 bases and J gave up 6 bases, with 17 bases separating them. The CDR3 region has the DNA TGTGCCAGCAGTACGGCGGGCAGGGGAGGTAATTCACCCCTCCACTTT. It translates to CASSTAGRGGNSPLHF.

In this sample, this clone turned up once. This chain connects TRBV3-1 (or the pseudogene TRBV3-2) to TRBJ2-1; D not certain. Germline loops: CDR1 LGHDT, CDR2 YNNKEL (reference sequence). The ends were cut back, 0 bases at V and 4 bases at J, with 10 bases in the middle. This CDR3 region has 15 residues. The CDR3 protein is CASSQDSAEYNEQFF. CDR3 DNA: TGTGCCAGCAGCCAAGATTCCGCAGAATACAATGAGCAGTTCTTC.

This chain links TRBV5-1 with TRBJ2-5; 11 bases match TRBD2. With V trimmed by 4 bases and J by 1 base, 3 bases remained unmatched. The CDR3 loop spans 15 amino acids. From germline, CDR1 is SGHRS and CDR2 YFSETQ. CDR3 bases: TGCGCCAGCAGCCCGACTAGCGGGGCCCAAGAGACCCAGTACTTC. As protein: CASSPTSGAQETQYF.

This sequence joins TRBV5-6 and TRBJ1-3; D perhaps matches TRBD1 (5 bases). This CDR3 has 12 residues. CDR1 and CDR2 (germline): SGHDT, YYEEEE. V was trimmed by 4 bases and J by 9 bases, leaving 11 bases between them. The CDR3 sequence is CASSPRAGTIYF. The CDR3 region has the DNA TGTGCCAGCAGCCCCAGGGCGGGCACCATATATTTT.

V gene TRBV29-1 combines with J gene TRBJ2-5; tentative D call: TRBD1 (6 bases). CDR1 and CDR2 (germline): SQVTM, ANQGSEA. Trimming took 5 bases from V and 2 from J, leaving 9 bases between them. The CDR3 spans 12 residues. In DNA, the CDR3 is TGCAGCGTTACGGGACAACAAGAGACCCAGTACTTC. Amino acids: CSVTGQQETQYF.

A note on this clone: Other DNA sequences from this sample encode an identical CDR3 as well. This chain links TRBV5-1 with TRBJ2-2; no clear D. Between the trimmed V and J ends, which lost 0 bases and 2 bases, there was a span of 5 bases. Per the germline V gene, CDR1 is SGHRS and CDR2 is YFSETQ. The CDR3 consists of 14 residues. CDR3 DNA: TGCGCCAGCAGCTTGGTCGGTAACACCGGGGAGCTGTTTTTT. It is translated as CASSLVGNTGELFF. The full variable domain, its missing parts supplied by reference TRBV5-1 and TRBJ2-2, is KAGVTQTPRYLIKTRGQQVTLSCSPISGHRSVSWYQQTPGQGLQFLFEYFSETQRNKGNFPGRFSGRQFSNSRSEMNVSTLELGDSALYLCASSLVGNTGELFFGEGSRLTVL.

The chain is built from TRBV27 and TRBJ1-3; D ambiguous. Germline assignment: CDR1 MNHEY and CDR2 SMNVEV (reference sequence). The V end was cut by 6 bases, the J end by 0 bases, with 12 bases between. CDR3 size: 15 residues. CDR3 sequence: CASSVDKSSGNTIYF. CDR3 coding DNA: TGTGCCAGCAGCGTCGACAAGAGCTCTGGAAACACCATATATTTT.

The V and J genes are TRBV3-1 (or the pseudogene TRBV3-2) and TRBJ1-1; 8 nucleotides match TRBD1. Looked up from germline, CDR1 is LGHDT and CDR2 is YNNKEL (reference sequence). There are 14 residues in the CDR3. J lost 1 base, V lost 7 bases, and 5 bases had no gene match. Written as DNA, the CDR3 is TGTGCCAGCAACCTGGGACAGGCGAACACTGAAGCTTTCTTT. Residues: CASNLGQANTEAFF.